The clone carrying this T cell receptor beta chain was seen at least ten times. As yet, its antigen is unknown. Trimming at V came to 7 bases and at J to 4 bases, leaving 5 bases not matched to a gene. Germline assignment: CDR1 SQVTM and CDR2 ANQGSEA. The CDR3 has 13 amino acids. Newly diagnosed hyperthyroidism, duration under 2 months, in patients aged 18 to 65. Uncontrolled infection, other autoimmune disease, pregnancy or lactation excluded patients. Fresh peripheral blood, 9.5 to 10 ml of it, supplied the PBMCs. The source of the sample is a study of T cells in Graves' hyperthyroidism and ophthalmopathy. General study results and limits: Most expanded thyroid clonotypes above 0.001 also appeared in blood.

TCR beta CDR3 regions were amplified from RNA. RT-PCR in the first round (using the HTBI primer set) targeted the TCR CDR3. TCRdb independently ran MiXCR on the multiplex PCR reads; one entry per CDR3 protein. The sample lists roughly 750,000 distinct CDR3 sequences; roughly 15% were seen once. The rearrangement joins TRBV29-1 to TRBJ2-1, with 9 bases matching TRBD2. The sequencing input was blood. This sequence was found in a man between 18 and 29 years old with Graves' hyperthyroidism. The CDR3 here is CSARTSAYNEQFF. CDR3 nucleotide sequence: TGCAGCGCTCGGACTAGCGCGTACAATGAGCAGTTCTTC.